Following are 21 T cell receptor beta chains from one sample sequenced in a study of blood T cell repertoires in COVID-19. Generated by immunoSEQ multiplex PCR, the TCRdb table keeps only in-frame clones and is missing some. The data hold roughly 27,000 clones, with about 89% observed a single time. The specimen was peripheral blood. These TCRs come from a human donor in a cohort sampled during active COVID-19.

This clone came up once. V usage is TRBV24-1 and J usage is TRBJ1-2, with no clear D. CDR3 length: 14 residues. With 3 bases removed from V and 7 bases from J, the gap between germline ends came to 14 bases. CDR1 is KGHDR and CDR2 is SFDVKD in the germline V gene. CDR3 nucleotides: TGTGCCACCAGTGATGCGGATATATTAGGTGGCTACACCTTC. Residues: CATSDADILGGYTF.

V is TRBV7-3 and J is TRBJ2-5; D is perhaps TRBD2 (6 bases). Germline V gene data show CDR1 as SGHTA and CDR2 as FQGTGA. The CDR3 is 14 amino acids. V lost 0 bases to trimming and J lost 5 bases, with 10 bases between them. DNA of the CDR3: TGTGCCAGCAGCTTAACTCCGGCGGGGGAGACCCAGTACTTC. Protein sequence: CASSLTPAGETQYF.

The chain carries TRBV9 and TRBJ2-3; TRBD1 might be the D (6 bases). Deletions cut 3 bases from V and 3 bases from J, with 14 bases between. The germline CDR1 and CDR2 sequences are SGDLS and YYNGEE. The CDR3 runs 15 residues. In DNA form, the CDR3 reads TGTGCCAGCAGCGCGCCGACAGGAAATACAGATACGCAGTATTTT. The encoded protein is CASSAPTGNTDTQYF.

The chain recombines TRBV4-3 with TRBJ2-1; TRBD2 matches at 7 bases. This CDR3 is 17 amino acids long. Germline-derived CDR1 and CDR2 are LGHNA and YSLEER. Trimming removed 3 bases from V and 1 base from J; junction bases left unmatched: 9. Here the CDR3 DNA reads TGCGCCAGCAGCCACCTGGTCGGGGGAGGGTCCTACAATGAGCAGTTCTTC. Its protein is CASSHLVGGGSYNEQFF.

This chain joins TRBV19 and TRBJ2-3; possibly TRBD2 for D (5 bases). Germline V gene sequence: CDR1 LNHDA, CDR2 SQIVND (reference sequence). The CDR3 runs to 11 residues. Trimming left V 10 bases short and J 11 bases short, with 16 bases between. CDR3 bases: TGTGCCACCGCTCGGCCGGGGAAGCAGTATTTT. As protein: CATARPGKQYF.

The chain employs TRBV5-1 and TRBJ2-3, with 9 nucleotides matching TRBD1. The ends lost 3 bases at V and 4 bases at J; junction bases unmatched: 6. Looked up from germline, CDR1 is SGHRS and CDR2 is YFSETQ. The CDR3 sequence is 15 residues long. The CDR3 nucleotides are TGCGCCAGCAGCTCCGGACAGGGGAGGGCAGATACGCAGTATTTT. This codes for CASSSGQGRADTQYF.

CDR3 bases: TGCGCCAGCAGCCAGGAGAGGGGGTCCTCCTACAATGAGCAGTTCTTC. Protein product: CASSQERGSSYNEQFF. The chain combines TRBV4-3 with TRBJ2-1; maybe TRBD1 (6 bases). CDR1 is LGHNA, CDR2 YSLEER, per germline. This CDR3 spans 16 amino acids. V was cut by 3 bases and J by 0 bases, with 12 bases left in between.

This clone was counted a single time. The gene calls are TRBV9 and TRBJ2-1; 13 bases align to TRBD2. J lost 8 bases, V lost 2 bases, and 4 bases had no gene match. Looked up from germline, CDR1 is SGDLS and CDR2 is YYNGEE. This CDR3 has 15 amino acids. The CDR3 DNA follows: TGTGCCAGCAGCGTGAGACTAGCGGGGGGCGATGAGCAGTTCTTC. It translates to CASSVRLAGGDEQFF. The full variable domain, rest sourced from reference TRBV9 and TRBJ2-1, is DSGVTQTPKHLITATGQRVTLRCSPRSGDLSVYWYQQSLDQGLQFLIQYYNGEERAKGNILERFSAQQFPDLHSELNLSSLELGDSALYFCASSVRLAGGDEQFFGPGTRLTVL.

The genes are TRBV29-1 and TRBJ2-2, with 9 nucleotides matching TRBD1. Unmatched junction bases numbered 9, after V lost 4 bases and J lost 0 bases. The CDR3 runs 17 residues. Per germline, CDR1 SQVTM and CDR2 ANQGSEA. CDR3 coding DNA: TGCAGCGTTGGGGGGACAGGGTTTAGCACGAACACCGGGGAGCTGTTTTTT. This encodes CSVGGTGFSTNTGELFF.

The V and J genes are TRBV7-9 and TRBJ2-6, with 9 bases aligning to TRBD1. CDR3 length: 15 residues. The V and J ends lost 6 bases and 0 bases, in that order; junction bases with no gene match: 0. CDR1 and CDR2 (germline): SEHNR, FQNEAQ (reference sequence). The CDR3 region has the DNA TGTGCCAGCAGGACAGGGGGCTCTGGGGCCAACGTCCTGACTTTC. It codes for CASRTGGSGANVLTF.

The CDR3 reads CASSYSGDYYGYTF. The CDR3 bases are TGTGCCAGCAGTTACTCGGGGGACTACTATGGCTACACCTTC. The chain has TRBV6-5 and TRBJ1-2; D is perhaps TRBD1 (5 bases). The V gene lost 0 bases and the J gene lost 3 bases, with 8 bases spanning the gap. The length of the CDR3 is 14 residues. Germline loops: CDR1 MNHEY, CDR2 SVGAGI.

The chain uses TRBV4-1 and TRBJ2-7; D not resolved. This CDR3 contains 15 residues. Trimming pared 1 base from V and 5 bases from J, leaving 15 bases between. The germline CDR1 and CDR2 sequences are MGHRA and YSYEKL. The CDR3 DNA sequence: TGCGCCAGCAGCCAAGGAACCTACCTTCGTGACGAGCAGTACTTC. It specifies CASSQGTYLRDEQYF.

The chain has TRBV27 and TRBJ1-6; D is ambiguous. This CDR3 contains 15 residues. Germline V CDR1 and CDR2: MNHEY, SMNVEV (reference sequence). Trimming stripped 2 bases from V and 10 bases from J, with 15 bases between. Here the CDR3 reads CASSLKTPQVSPLHF. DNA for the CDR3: TGTGCCAGCAGTTTAAAGACCCCGCAGGTCTCACCCCTCCACTTT.

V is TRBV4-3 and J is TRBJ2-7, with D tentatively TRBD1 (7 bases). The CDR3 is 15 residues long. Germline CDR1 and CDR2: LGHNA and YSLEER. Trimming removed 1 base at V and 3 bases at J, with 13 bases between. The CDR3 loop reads CASSQVRGDLYEQYF. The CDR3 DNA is TGCGCCAGCAGCCAAGTCAGGGGGGATCTCTACGAGCAGTACTTC.

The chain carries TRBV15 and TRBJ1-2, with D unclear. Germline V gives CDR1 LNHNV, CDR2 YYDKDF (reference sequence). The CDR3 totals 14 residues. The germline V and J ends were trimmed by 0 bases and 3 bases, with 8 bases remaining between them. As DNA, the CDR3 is TGTGCCACCAGCAGAGATACGGACTACTATGGCTACACCTTC. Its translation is CATSRDTDYYGYTF.

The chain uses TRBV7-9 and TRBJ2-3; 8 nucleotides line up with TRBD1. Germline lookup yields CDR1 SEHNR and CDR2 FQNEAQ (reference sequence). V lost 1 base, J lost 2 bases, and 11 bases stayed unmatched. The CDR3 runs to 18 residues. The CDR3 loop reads CASSLEWSGTGSTDTQYF. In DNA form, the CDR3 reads TGTGCCAGCAGCTTAGAATGGTCCGGGACAGGTTCCACAGATACGCAGTATTTT.

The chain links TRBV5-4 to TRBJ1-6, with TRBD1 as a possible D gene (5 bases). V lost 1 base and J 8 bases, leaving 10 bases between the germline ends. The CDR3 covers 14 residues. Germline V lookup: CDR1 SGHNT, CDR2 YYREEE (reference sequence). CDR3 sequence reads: CASSLQGTDSPLHF. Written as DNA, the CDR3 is TGTGCCAGCAGCTTGCAGGGTACTGATTCACCCCTCCACTTT.

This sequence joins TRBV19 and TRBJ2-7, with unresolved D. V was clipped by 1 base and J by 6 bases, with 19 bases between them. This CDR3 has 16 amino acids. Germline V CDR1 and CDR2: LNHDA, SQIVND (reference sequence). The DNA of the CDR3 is TGTGCCAGTAGTATAGGACGACACACTCCCTCGAGCGAGCAGTACTTC. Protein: CASSIGRHTPSSEQYF.

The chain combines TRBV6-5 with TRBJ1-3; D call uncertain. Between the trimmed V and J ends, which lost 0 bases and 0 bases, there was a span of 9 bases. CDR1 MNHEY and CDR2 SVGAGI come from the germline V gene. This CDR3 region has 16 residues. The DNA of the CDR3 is TGTGCCAGCAGTTACTCGTCGGGGATCTCTGGAAACACCATATATTTT. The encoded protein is CASSYSSGISGNTIYF.

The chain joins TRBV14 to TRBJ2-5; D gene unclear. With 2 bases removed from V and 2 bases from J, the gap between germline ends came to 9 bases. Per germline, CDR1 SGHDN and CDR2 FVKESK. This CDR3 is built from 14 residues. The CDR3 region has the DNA TGTGCCAGCAGCCAATTGCAGCGTCAAGAGACCCAGTACTTC. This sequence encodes CASSQLQRQETQYF.

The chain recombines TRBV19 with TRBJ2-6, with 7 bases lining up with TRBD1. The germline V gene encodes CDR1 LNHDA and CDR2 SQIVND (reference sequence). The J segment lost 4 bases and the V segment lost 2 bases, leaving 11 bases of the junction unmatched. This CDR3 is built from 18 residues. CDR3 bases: TGTGCCAGTAGTATACGGGGACAGCTTAATTCCGGGGCCAACGTCCTGACTTTC. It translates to CASSIRGQLNSGANVLTF.